Listed below are T cell receptor beta chains from one sample, sequenced in a study of blood T cells in healthy people across ages. MiXCR was run by TCRdb on the 5' RACE reads, yielding one entry per CDR3 protein. The sample includes 1.5 million or so distinct CDR3 sequences, around 42% of them seen just once. The sequenced material came from blood. Receptor source: a woman aged 18-30 years in good health. Each CDR3 is given with its conserved first and last residue. Fields, in order: clone size, D gene, J gene, V gene, CDR3 DNA, CDR3 protein. D genes are given only for firm matches. Clone size, where shown, is once, few, many, or a class for clones that have expanded.

>few|TRBD2|TRBJ2-2|TRBV7-2
TGTGCCAGCAGCCCGGGGGGTGGGGAGCTGTTTTTT
CASSPGGGELFF
>.|.|TRBJ1-6|TRBV6-1
TGTGCCAGCGGTGGGAGGGGATACGATAATTCACCCCTCCACTTT
CASGGRGYDNSPLHF
>.|TRBD2|TRBJ2-3|TRBV27
TGTGCCAGCAGTTTCACTAGCGGGGGGGCCCGAGATACGCAGTATTTT
CASSFTSGGARDTQYF
>.|TRBD1|TRBJ1-5|TRBV29-1
TGCAGCGTTGAACAAGGCAGGGGGCAGCCCCAGCATTTT
CSVEQGRGQPQHF
>few|TRBD1|TRBJ2-3|TRBV20-1
TGCAGTGCTAGAGTCTCGGGACAGGGGACTATCAATACGCAGTATTTT
CSARVSGQGTINTQYF
>.|.|TRBJ1-1|TRBV4-1
TGCGCCAGCAGCCAAGGGGAGCAGCCGAACACTGAAGCTTTCTTT
CASSQGEQPNTEAFF
>few|TRBD2|TRBJ2-7|TRBV12-3/TRBV12-4
TGTGCCAGCAGTTTTCGTACTAGCGGGAGACCCTCCTACGAGCAGTACTTC
CASSFRTSGRPSYEQYF
>.|.|TRBJ1-1|TRBV7-8
TGTGCCAGCAGCCCCGGGACACATGGGGCTGAAGCTTTCTTT
CASSPGTHGAEAFF
>.|.|TRBJ2-7|TRBV12-5
TGTGCTAGTGGTTTGACCCCCGCGGGGGCTCGCAATGAGCAGTACTTC
CASGLTPAGARNEQYF
>.|TRBD1|TRBJ2-7|TRBV5-4
TGTGCCAGCAGCGCTGGTGGGACAGAAGACGAGCAGTACTTC
CASSAGGTEDEQYF
>.|.|TRBJ1-2|TRBV20-1
TGCAGTGCAGCCGGGCCACATAACTATGGCTACACCTTC
CSAAGPHNYGYTF
>.|.|TRBJ1-2|TRBV6-5
TGTGCCAGCAGTTATCAGAACTATGGCTACACCTTC
CASSYQNYGYTF
>.|TRBD2|TRBJ2-5|TRBV7-8
TGTGCCAGCAGCACTCCGAGTAGCGGGAAGAATGGAGAAACCCAGTACTTC
CASSTPSSGKNGETQYF
>few|TRBD1|TRBJ2-7|TRBV10-3
TGTGCCATCAGTCCGAATTCCGGGACAGGGGTCTACGAGCAGTACTTC
CAISPNSGTGVYEQYF
>.|.|TRBJ1-1|TRBV7-8
TGTGCCAGCAGCTTTTCCGAACTCGCCACGGCTTTCTTT
CASSFSELATAFF
>.|TRBD2|TRBJ2-7|TRBV20-1
TGCAGTGCTAGAGTCAGTCTAGCGGGTAACCGGGGGGAGCAGTACTTC
CSARVSLAGNRGEQYF